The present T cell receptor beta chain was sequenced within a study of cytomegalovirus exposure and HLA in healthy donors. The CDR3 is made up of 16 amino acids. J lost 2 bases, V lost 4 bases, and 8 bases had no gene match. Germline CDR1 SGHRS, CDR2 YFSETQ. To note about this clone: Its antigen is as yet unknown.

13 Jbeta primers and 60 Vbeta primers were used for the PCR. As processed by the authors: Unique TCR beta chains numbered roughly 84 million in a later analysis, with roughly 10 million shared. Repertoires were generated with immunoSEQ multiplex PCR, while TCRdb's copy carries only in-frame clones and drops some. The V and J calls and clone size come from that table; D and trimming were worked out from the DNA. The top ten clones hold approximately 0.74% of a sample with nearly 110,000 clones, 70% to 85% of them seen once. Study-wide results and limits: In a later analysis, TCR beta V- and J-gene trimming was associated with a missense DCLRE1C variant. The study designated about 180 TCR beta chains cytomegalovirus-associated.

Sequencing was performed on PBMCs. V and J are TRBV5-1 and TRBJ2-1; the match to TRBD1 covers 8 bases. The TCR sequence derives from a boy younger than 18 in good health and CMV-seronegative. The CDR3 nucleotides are TGCGCCAGCAGCCCCGGGACAGGAAACACCTACAATGAGCAGTTCTTC. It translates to CASSPGTGNTYNEQFF. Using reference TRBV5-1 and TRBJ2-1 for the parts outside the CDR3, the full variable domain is KAGVTQTPRYLIKTRGQQVTLSCSPISGHRSVSWYQQTPGQGLQFLFEYFSETQRNKGNFPGRFSGRQFSNSRSEMNVSTLELGDSALYLCASSPGTGNTYNEQFFGPGTRLTVL.